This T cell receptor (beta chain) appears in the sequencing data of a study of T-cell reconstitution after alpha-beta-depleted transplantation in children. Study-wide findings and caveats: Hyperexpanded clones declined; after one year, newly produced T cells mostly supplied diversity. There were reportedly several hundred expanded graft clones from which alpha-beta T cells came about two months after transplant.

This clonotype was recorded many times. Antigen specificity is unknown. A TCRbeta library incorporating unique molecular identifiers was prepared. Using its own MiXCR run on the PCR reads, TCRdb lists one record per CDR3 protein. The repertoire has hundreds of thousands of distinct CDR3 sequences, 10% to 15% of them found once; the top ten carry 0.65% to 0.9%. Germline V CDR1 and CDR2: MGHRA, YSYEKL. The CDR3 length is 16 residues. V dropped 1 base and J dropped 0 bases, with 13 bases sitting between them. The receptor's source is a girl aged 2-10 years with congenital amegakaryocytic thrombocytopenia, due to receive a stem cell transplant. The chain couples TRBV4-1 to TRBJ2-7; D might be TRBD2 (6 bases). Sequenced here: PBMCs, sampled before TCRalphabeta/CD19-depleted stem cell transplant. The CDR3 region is CASSQVSGTTSYEQYF. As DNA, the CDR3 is TGCGCCAGCAGCCAAGTTAGCGGCACGACCTCCTACGAGCAGTACTTC.